This T cell receptor (beta chain) was observed in a study of cytomegalovirus exposure and HLA in healthy donors. Primers for the PCR totalled 60 Vbeta and 13 Jbeta. Sequencing was performed with immunoSEQ multiplex PCR; in TCRdb, only in-frame clones are kept and a portion is missing. The data contain about 170,000 clones, roughly 80% of them singletons. This clonotype was sampled from a male donor in good health and CMV-seronegative. The material sequenced was PBMCs.

The CDR3 here is CAISDGTGNQPQHF. Written as DNA, the CDR3 is TGTGCCATCAGTGATGGGACAGGGAATCAGCCCCAGCATTTT. The chain employs TRBV10-3 and TRBJ1-5, with 9 bases fitting TRBD1. After removal of 3 bases from V and 4 bases from J, the junction contained 1 base not matched to a gene. The CDR3 has 14 residues. Germline V lookup: CDR1 ENHRY, CDR2 SYGVKD.